This entry is about one TCR beta chain. TCRdb keeps only in-frame clones here, not all; method: immunoSEQ multiplex PCR. The repertoire has about 170,000 clones, around four fifths of them found once; the top ten carry around a fifth. The sample comes from a study of blood T cell repertoires in COVID-19. Germline V CDR1 and CDR2: SGHKS, YYEKEE (reference sequence). This CDR3 contains 13 residues. The ends were cut back, 4 bases at V and 1 base at J, with 7 bases in the middle. The receptor was derived from a woman aged 70-85 years who had recovered from COVID-19. The specimen was peripheral blood. The chain is built from TRBV5-5 and TRBJ2-3, with D unresolved. The CDR3 DNA sequence: TGTGCCAGCAGCCTGTATGGCACAGATACGCAGTATTTT. As protein: CASSLYGTDTQYF.